A selection of T cell receptor beta chains follows, all from one sample in a study of response to subunit inactivated influenza vaccine. TCRdb analysed the RT-PCR reads with MiXCR anew, one entry per CDR3 protein. The profile shows just under 550,000 distinct CDR3 sequences, roughly 25% of them singletons. These data are also associated with another study on T cells expressing NK-cell markers.

Here the sequenced sample was CD4+ T cells sorted from PBMCs, taken less than 13 days after vaccination. Every receptor here comes from a middle-aged man who received an inactivated influenza vaccine. Each CDR3 is given with its conserved first and last residue. D genes are given only for firm matches. A clone size is listed for some rows: how often the clone was seen (once, few, many), or a class if it is expanded.

TRBD1 | few | 15 | TRBJ2-2 | TRBV2 | TGTGCCAGCAGTGAACGGGGCAGGGGGCCCGGGGAGCTGTTTTTT | CASSERGRGPGELFF
. | few | 15 | TRBJ2-6 | TRBV5-1 | TGCGCCAGCAGCTTGGTGGAGTCTGGGGCCAACGTCCTGACTTTC | CASSLVESGANVLTF
. | many | 14 | TRBJ2-3 | TRBV20-1 | TGCAGTGCCAGGGAGGGGGCGAAGACAGATACGCAGTATTTT | CSAREGAKTDTQYF
. | few | 17 | TRBJ1-6 | TRBV4-3 | TGCGCCAGCAGCCAAGATTTTCCGGGACACCTTAATTCACCCCTCCACTTT | CASSQDFPGHLNSPLHF
. | . | 15 | TRBJ2-2 | TRBV9 | TGTGCCAGCAGCGTTCGGGACACTAACACCGGGGAGCTGTTTTTT | CASSVRDTNTGELFF
TRBD2 | . | 16 | TRBJ2-3 | TRBV10-3 | TGTGCCATCAGTGCTACCCGACTAGCGTCCACAGATACGCAGTATTTT | CAISATRLASTDTQYF
TRBD1 | . | 13 | TRBJ1-2 | TRBV20-1 | TGCAGTGCTACACAGGGGCCTACGGGGGGCTACACCTTC | CSATQGPTGGYTF
TRBD1 | few | 14 | TRBJ2-7 | TRBV6-2/TRBV6-3 | TGTGCCAGCAGCCCAACCAGGGACAGGGGCGAGCAGTACTTC | CASSPTRDRGEQYF
. | few | 14 | TRBJ2-3 | TRBV9 | TGTGCCAGCAGCGAATACTCCCGCACAGATACGCAGTATTTT | CASSEYSRTDTQYF
TRBD1 | . | 14 | TRBJ1-1 | TRBV6-1 | TGTGCCAGCAGGCAGGGGGCCCCGAACACTGAAGCTTTCTTT | CASRQGAPNTEAFF
TRBD1 | few | 13 | TRBJ1-2 | TRBV7-9 | TGTGCCAGCAGCCGACAGGGTCCCGATGGCTACACCTTC | CASSRQGPDGYTF
TRBD2 | many | 15 | TRBJ2-7 | TRBV24-1 | TGTGCCACCAGAAGGACTAGCGGGGGATCCTACGAGCAGTACTTC | CATRRTSGGSYEQYF
TRBD1 | few | 15 | TRBJ2-1 | TRBV24-1 | TGTGCCACCAGTGACCCCGGGACAGGGGTCGATGAGCAGTTCTTC | CATSDPGTGVDEQFF
. | few | 12 | TRBJ2-7 | TRBV28 | TGTGCCAGCAGACGGGATTTCTACGAGCAGTACTTC | CASRRDFYEQYF